The clone carrying this T cell receptor (beta chain) was seen ten or more times. Its antigen is unidentified. The source of the sample is a study of read filtering for tumor transcriptome and immune sequencing. Study-level background: Revised staging placed roughly 8 patients in R-ISS I, 15 to 20 in II, 7 in III. IR-seq gave about 4.05 to 11 million TCR reads per sample; RNA-seq gave about 80 to 1273. Transcriptome libraries were built from DNase-treated RNA. Whole-study findings and limits: IR-seq captured clonotypes deeper and more reliably than RNA-seq.

The CDR3 loop spans 14 amino acids. From germline, CDR1 is SGHRS and CDR2 YFSETQ. The ends were cut back, 3 bases at V and 6 bases at J, with 14 bases in the middle. This library used approximately 390 ng RNA and molecular barcoded adaptors spanning alpha/delta and beta/gamma chains. TCRdb used MiXCR to reprocess the reads, holding one entry per CDR3 protein. The sample includes 100,000 to 150,000 distinct CDR3 sequences, 13% of them seen just once. This sequence joins TRBV5-1 and TRBJ2-3, with D perhaps given as TRBD1 or TRBD2 (5 bases each). The material sequenced was a population of CD138-negative cells sorted from bone marrow. This clonotype originated in a donor aged 40 or over with multiple myeloma. The CDR3 nucleotides are TGCGCCAGCAGCTGGGGACGGGGCTCGGATACGCAGTATTTT. This sequence encodes CASSWGRGSDTQYF.